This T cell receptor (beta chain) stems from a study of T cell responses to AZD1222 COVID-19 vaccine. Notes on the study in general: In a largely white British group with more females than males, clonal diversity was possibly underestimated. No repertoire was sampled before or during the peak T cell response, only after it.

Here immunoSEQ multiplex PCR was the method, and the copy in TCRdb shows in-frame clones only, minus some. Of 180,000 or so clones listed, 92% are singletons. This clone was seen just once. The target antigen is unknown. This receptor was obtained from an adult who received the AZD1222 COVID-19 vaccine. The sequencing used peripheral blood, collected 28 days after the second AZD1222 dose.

The CDR3 region is CASIKLNRDRVNYGYTF. Written as DNA, the CDR3 is TGTGCCAGTATCAAACTGAATCGGGACAGGGTAAACTATGGCTACACCTTC. V gene TRBV19 combines with J gene TRBJ1-2; 9 bases are a match to TRBD1. The junction had 14 bases not matched to a gene; V was cut back by 7 bases and J by 2 bases. From germline, CDR1 is LNHDA and CDR2 SQIVND (reference sequence). CDR3 length equals 17 residues.